This T cell receptor beta chain was obtained from a study of T-cell reconstitution after alpha-beta-depleted transplantation in children. V was shortened by 3 bases and J by 4 bases, with 11 bases between the two germline ends. The CDR3 is made up of 14 amino acids. In this sample, this clonotype turned up many times. Antigen unknown. Study results and caveats: Reports say that about two months after transplant, the alpha-beta T cells came out of several hundred graft clones that had expanded. Among T cells one year after transplant, newly produced cells accounted for most counts and diversity.

Unique molecular identifiers were incorporated into the prepared TCRbeta library. TCRdb re-called the PCR reads through MiXCR, storing one row per CDR3 protein. The sample lists 150,000 to 250,000 distinct CDR3 sequences, about 6% seen once, with under 5% in the top ten. The sequence was collected from a girl in the first two years of life with combined immunodeficiency, due to receive a stem cell transplant. The V and J genes are TRBV12-3 or TRBV12-4 and TRBJ2-3, with TRBD2 as a possible D gene (6 bases). Sequencing was performed on PBMCs, taken before TCRalphabeta/CD19-depleted stem cell transplant. CDR3 in amino acids: CASSFGGAPDTQYF. CDR3 coding DNA: TGTGCCAGCAGTTTCGGAGGGGCGCCAGATACGCAGTATTTT.